The clone carrying this T cell receptor beta chain has only a few counts. The data belong to a study of early T cells in non-severe SARS-CoV-2 infection. Trimming took off 4 bases at V and 5 bases at J, with 15 bases between the two ends. This CDR3 has 15 amino acids. Looked up from germline, CDR1 is SGHKS and CDR2 is YYEKEE (reference sequence). TCRdb passed the 5' RACE reads through MiXCR, listing each CDR3 protein once. Among approximately 100,000 distinct CDR3 sequences listed, roughly 15% were seen once. The V call is TRBV5-5, the J call TRBJ1-4; D is uncertain. What was sequenced was whole blood. The TCR comes from an adult who was a healthcare worker with PCR-confirmed SARS-CoV-2 infection or an uninfected control (not recorded which). CDR3 residues: CASSPASGLNEKLFF. The CDR3 DNA reads TGTGCCAGCAGCCCCGCCTCCGGTTTGAATGAAAAACTGTTTTTT.